The clone carrying this T cell receptor beta chain turned up a few times. The target antigen is unknown. A junction end diverges from the germline sequence, so it may reflect a read error. The sample belongs to a study of cytomegalovirus exposure and HLA in healthy donors. This CDR3 has 15 amino acids. CDR1 and CDR2 (germline): LGHNA, YNFKEQ. The protocol was immunoSEQ multiplex PCR, while the TCRdb copy is restricted to in-frame clones and leaves out a portion. The sample has roughly 140,000 clones; around 88% are singletons. Study findings and constraints: The majority of TCR sequences were rare, yet some public TCRs appeared in many donors.

The sequenced sample consisted of PBMCs. The clonotype originates from a woman under 30 in good health and CMV-seropositive. This chain uses TRBV4-2 with TRBJ2-1; 8 nucleotides line up with TRBD1. CDR3 sequence: CASSQEPTGGNEQFF. The CDR3 nucleotides are TGTGCCAGCAGTCAAGAGCCCACAGGGGGGAATGAGCAGTTCTTC.